Listed below are T cell receptor beta chains from one sample, sequenced in a study of blood T cells in healthy people across ages. TCRdb re-called the 5' RACE reads through MiXCR, storing one row per CDR3 protein. The profile covers hundreds of thousands of distinct CDR3 sequences, with 45% to 50% appearing a single time and roughly 31% taken by the ten largest. Sequenced input: blood. The receptors shown here come from a woman aged 55-70 years in good health. Both conserved end residues are part of each CDR3. The order of the fields is CDR3 DNA, CDR3 protein, CDR3 length, clone size, J gene, V gene, D gene. A D gene is named only where the DNA matches it firmly. Size is omitted from some rows. Given values are once, few, many or a class for expanded clones.

CDR3 DNA: TGCAGTGCTAGTACTCGCAGGGGTTACCACGAGCAGTACTTC; CDR3 protein: CSASTRRGYHEQYF; CDR3 length: 14; clone size: -; J gene: TRBJ2-7; V gene: TRBV20-1; D gene: -
CDR3 DNA: TGCAGTGCTAGAGCTCGGGACCCGAGCTCCTACAATGAGCAGTTCTTC; CDR3 protein: CSARARDPSSYNEQFF; CDR3 length: 16; clone size: -; J gene: TRBJ2-1; V gene: TRBV20-1; D gene: -
CDR3 DNA: TGCAGCGTTAGAAGGGCTCAAGAGACCCAGTACTTC; CDR3 protein: CSVRRAQETQYF; CDR3 length: 12; clone size: many; J gene: TRBJ2-5; V gene: TRBV29-1; D gene: -
CDR3 DNA: TGCGCCAGCAGCCAAGAAGCTAGATATGAGCAGTTCTTC; CDR3 protein: CASSQEARYEQFF; CDR3 length: 13; clone size: many; J gene: TRBJ2-1; V gene: TRBV4-3; D gene: -
CDR3 DNA: TGCAGTGCTAGAGGGGACACCCCCCGCACAGATACGCAGTATTTT; CDR3 protein: CSARGDTPRTDTQYF; CDR3 length: 15; clone size: -; J gene: TRBJ2-3; V gene: TRBV20-1; D gene: -
CDR3 DNA: TGTGCCAGCAGCCAGTCGACAGGGGCCTTCTACGAGCAGTACTTC; CDR3 protein: CASSQSTGAFYEQYF; CDR3 length: 15; clone size: few; J gene: TRBJ2-7; V gene: TRBV3-1; D gene: TRBD1
CDR3 DNA: TGTGTCATCAGTGACCTACAGGGAGTCTACGAGCAGTACTTC; CDR3 protein: CVISDLQGVYEQYF; CDR3 length: 14; clone size: once; J gene: TRBJ2-7; V gene: TRBV10-3; D gene: -
CDR3 DNA: TGCGCCAGCAGCTCACCAGACACTCACTACAATGAGCAGTTCTTC; CDR3 protein: CASSSPDTHYNEQFF; CDR3 length: 15; clone size: -; J gene: TRBJ2-1; V gene: TRBV5-1; D gene: -
CDR3 DNA: TGTGCCACCAGTGATTCCTTGGGGGGGTCGGTCGTGGGCACTGAAGCTTTCTTT; CDR3 protein: CATSDSLGGSVVGTEAFF; CDR3 length: 18; clone size: -; J gene: TRBJ1-1; V gene: TRBV24-1; D gene: -
CDR3 DNA: TGCGCCAGCAGCCAGACGATCTACAATGAGCAGTTCTTC; CDR3 protein: CASSQTIYNEQFF; CDR3 length: 13; clone size: few; J gene: TRBJ2-1; V gene: TRBV4-1; D gene: -
CDR3 DNA: TGTGCCAGCAGCCAAGGGAGAGGGTACGAGCAGTACTTC; CDR3 protein: CASSQGRGYEQYF; CDR3 length: 13; clone size: many; J gene: TRBJ2-7; V gene: TRBV3-1; D gene: -
CDR3 DNA: TGTGCCAGCAGCGTCCGCCACACAGGGCTGGGTAATTCACCCCTCCACTTT; CDR3 protein: CASSVRHTGLGNSPLHF; CDR3 length: 17; clone size: few; J gene: TRBJ1-6; V gene: TRBV7-8; D gene: -
CDR3 DNA: TGTGCCAGCAGCCTACTAGCGGGAGGCCTCACAGATACGCAGTATTTT; CDR3 protein: CASSLLAGGLTDTQYF; CDR3 length: 16; clone size: -; J gene: TRBJ2-3; V gene: TRBV7-2; D gene: TRBD2
CDR3 DNA: TGCAGTGCTCAAGACAGGGAGGGCCACTACAAGCAGTACTTC; CDR3 protein: CSAQDREGHYKQYF; CDR3 length: 14; clone size: -; J gene: TRBJ2-7; V gene: TRBV20-1; D gene: -
CDR3 DNA: TGTGCCAGCAGCCCCCAAAATGGCCGAAAGGGCGCAGATACGCAGTATTTT; CDR3 protein: CASSPQNGRKGADTQYF; CDR3 length: 17; clone size: -; J gene: TRBJ2-3; V gene: TRBV13; D gene: -
CDR3 DNA: TGTGCCAGCAGCAAATCCGGGACAGGGGGTATTCAGCCCCAGCATTTT; CDR3 protein: CASSKSGTGGIQPQHF; CDR3 length: 16; clone size: few; J gene: TRBJ1-5; V gene: TRBV7-9; D gene: TRBD1
CDR3 DNA: TGCAGCGCCCGGACAGGCTCCTTAATGGCCAATGAGCAGTTCTTC; CDR3 protein: CSARTGSLMANEQFF; CDR3 length: 15; clone size: few; J gene: TRBJ2-1; V gene: TRBV29-1; D gene: TRBD1
CDR3 DNA: TGTGCCAGCAGCAGAAGGGACTCACGAGAGCAGTACTTC; CDR3 protein: CASSRRDSREQYF; CDR3 length: 13; clone size: -; J gene: TRBJ2-7; V gene: TRBV7-8; D gene: -
CDR3 DNA: TGTGCCAGCAGTTACAGACTAGCGAGAGACTACGAGCAGTACTTC; CDR3 protein: CASSYRLARDYEQYF; CDR3 length: 15; clone size: -; J gene: TRBJ2-7; V gene: TRBV6-5; D gene: TRBD2
CDR3 DNA: TGTGCCAGCAGTTACTCAGTGGGAGGGCTGCAGGGTGAGCAGTTCTTC; CDR3 protein: CASSYSVGGLQGEQFF; CDR3 length: 16; clone size: -; J gene: TRBJ2-1; V gene: TRBV6-2/TRBV6-3; D gene: TRBD2
CDR3 DNA: TGTGCCATCAGTGATTCAAAGAACACTGAAGCTTTCTTT; CDR3 protein: CAISDSKNTEAFF; CDR3 length: 13; clone size: -; J gene: TRBJ1-1; V gene: TRBV10-3; D gene: -
CDR3 DNA: TGTGCCACCAGTGAATACAAGTACAGGGGCCAGGAGACCCAGTACTTC; CDR3 protein: CATSEYKYRGQETQYF; CDR3 length: 16; clone size: -; J gene: TRBJ2-5; V gene: TRBV24-1; D gene: TRBD1
CDR3 DNA: TGTGCCACCAGTGACCGTGGACTAGCGGGAGTTGGGAATGAGCAGTACTTC; CDR3 protein: CATSDRGLAGVGNEQYF; CDR3 length: 17; clone size: -; J gene: TRBJ2-7; V gene: TRBV24-1; D gene: TRBD2
CDR3 DNA: TGTGCCAGCAGCCAAGCCGATTTGGGGAACTATGGCTACACCTTC; CDR3 protein: CASSQADLGNYGYTF; CDR3 length: 15; clone size: few; J gene: TRBJ1-2; V gene: TRBV4-2; D gene: -
CDR3 DNA: TGCGCCAGCAGCTTGGACCCCGGGCCGGCCACAGATACGCAGTATTTT; CDR3 protein: CASSLDPGPATDTQYF; CDR3 length: 16; clone size: few; J gene: TRBJ2-3; V gene: TRBV5-1; D gene: -
CDR3 DNA: TGCGCCAGCAGCCAAGATGACGCTAGTTTCTCCTACGAGCAGTACTTC; CDR3 protein: CASSQDDASFSYEQYF; CDR3 length: 16; clone size: -; J gene: TRBJ2-7; V gene: TRBV4-3; D gene: -
CDR3 DNA: TGTGCCAGCAGCGTCAGGAACGCAGATACGCAGTATTTT; CDR3 protein: CASSVRNADTQYF; CDR3 length: 13; clone size: -; J gene: TRBJ2-3; V gene: TRBV7-2; D gene: -
CDR3 DNA: TGCAGTGCTAGTCTGCTTAGCGGGAACAATGAGCAGTACTTC; CDR3 protein: CSASLLSGNNEQYF; CDR3 length: 14; clone size: once; J gene: TRBJ2-7; V gene: TRBV20-1; D gene: TRBD2
CDR3 DNA: TGTGCCAGCAGCGTAGGCGCAGGGGAGGGGACCCAGTACTTC; CDR3 protein: CASSVGAGEGTQYF; CDR3 length: 14; clone size: few; J gene: TRBJ2-5; V gene: TRBV9; D gene: -
CDR3 DNA: TGTGCCAGCAGTTGGACAGAGAGCTCCTACGAGCAGTACTTC; CDR3 protein: CASSWTESSYEQYF; CDR3 length: 14; clone size: -; J gene: TRBJ2-7; V gene: TRBV6-1; D gene: -
CDR3 DNA: TGTGCCAGCAGTTACTCGAGAAGCGGACGCACAGATACGCAGTATTTT; CDR3 protein: CASSYSRSGRTDTQYF; CDR3 length: 16; clone size: -; J gene: TRBJ2-3; V gene: TRBV6-2/TRBV6-3; D gene: -
CDR3 DNA: TGTGCCAGCAGCTTAACCGGGACAATCACAGATACGCAGTATTTT; CDR3 protein: CASSLTGTITDTQYF; CDR3 length: 15; clone size: few; J gene: TRBJ2-3; V gene: TRBV7-9; D gene: -
CDR3 DNA: TGCAGTGCTAGCGCTTCTGGGACAGGGAGTATTGGCTATGGCTACACCTTC; CDR3 protein: CSASASGTGSIGYGYTF; CDR3 length: 17; clone size: -; J gene: TRBJ1-2; V gene: TRBV20-1; D gene: TRBD1
CDR3 DNA: TGTGCCAGCAGTACGGGTGGAGATGGCTACACCTTC; CDR3 protein: CASSTGGDGYTF; CDR3 length: 12; clone size: -; J gene: TRBJ1-2; V gene: TRBV27; D gene: -
CDR3 DNA: TGTGCCACCAGTGATCGACAGGGGAGAGAGTATGGCTACACCTTC; CDR3 protein: CATSDRQGREYGYTF; CDR3 length: 15; clone size: -; J gene: TRBJ1-2; V gene: TRBV24-1; D gene: TRBD1
CDR3 DNA: TGTGCCACCAGCAGAGGCCAGCTCGAGGAGGGGTACGAGCAGTACTTC; CDR3 protein: CATSRGQLEEGYEQYF; CDR3 length: 16; clone size: -; J gene: TRBJ2-7; V gene: TRBV15; D gene: -
CDR3 DNA: TGTGCCAGCAGCAGCCTAGTCGGGAGGGCCTCAGGTGAGCAGTTCTTT; CDR3 protein: CASSSLVGRASGEQFF; CDR3 length: 16; clone size: -; J gene: TRBJ2-1; V gene: TRBV9; D gene: TRBD2
CDR3 DNA: TGTGCCAGCAGTTACTCACTAGGAGAGAGCAATGAGCAGTTCTTC; CDR3 protein: CASSYSLGESNEQFF; CDR3 length: 15; clone size: -; J gene: TRBJ2-1; V gene: TRBV6-5; D gene: -
CDR3 DNA: TGCAGTGCCTTCGGCGGGAGGCTGTCGGAGACCCAGTACTTC; CDR3 protein: CSAFGGRLSETQYF; CDR3 length: 14; clone size: -; J gene: TRBJ2-5; V gene: TRBV20-1; D gene: TRBD2
CDR3 DNA: TGTGCCAGCACCAAGTTGCGATCGAACACCGGGGAGCTGTTTTTT; CDR3 protein: CASTKLRSNTGELFF; CDR3 length: 15; clone size: -; J gene: TRBJ2-2; V gene: TRBV3-1; D gene: -
CDR3 DNA: TGTGCCAGCAGACGTCAGGGGATGAACACTGAAGCTTTCTTT; CDR3 protein: CASRRQGMNTEAFF; CDR3 length: 14; clone size: -; J gene: TRBJ1-1; V gene: TRBV6-6; D gene: -
CDR3 DNA: TGTGCCAGCACTGAACTAGCGGGAGATTTAAGTGAGCAGTTCTTC; CDR3 protein: CASTELAGDLSEQFF; CDR3 length: 15; clone size: once; J gene: TRBJ2-1; V gene: TRBV2; D gene: TRBD2
CDR3 DNA: TGTGCCAGCAGTTTATCTCAGGGTGTGGGTGGCTACACCTTC; CDR3 protein: CASSLSQGVGGYTF; CDR3 length: 14; clone size: few; J gene: TRBJ1-2; V gene: TRBV12-3/TRBV12-4; D gene: -
CDR3 DNA: TGTGCCACCAGCAGAGATCTGGCGTCCGATCAGCCCCAGCATTTT; CDR3 protein: CATSRDLASDQPQHF; CDR3 length: 15; clone size: -; J gene: TRBJ1-5; V gene: TRBV15; D gene: -
CDR3 DNA: TGCGCCTGCAGCTCTAGCGGTAGTTCCTACAATGAGCAGTTCTTC; CDR3 protein: CACSSSGSSYNEQFF; CDR3 length: 15; clone size: -; J gene: TRBJ2-1; V gene: TRBV5-1; D gene: TRBD2
CDR3 DNA: TGCAGTGCCCAGGACGCCCTGAACACTGAAGCTTTCTTT; CDR3 protein: CSAQDALNTEAFF; CDR3 length: 13; clone size: -; J gene: TRBJ1-1; V gene: TRBV20-1; D gene: -
CDR3 DNA: TGCGCCAGCAGCCAAGCGGAGACAGCCTACGAGCAGTACTTC; CDR3 protein: CASSQAETAYEQYF; CDR3 length: 14; clone size: -; J gene: TRBJ2-7; V gene: TRBV4-3; D gene: -
CDR3 DNA: TGTGCCAGCAGCCCCCTAGGGCTTGCGGGAGGGCCTGAAGAGACCCAGTACTTC; CDR3 protein: CASSPLGLAGGPEETQYF; CDR3 length: 18; clone size: -; J gene: TRBJ2-5; V gene: TRBV3-1; D gene: TRBD2
CDR3 DNA: TGTGCCAGCAGACTCAGGAGCTCCCAAGAGACCCAGTACTTC; CDR3 protein: CASRLRSSQETQYF; CDR3 length: 14; clone size: few; J gene: TRBJ2-5; V gene: TRBV2; D gene: -
CDR3 DNA: TGCGCCAGCAGCTTGGCCCCCGAGACTTCTAACTATGGCTACACCTTC; CDR3 protein: CASSLAPETSNYGYTF; CDR3 length: 16; clone size: -; J gene: TRBJ1-2; V gene: TRBV5-1; D gene: -
CDR3 DNA: TGTGCCAGCAGTGCAGGGGGCTACTCGAATGAAAAACTGTTTTTT; CDR3 protein: CASSAGGYSNEKLFF; CDR3 length: 15; clone size: -; J gene: TRBJ1-4; V gene: TRBV27; D gene: TRBD1
CDR3 DNA: TGTGCCAGCAGCAGTAGACTAGCGGGAGGGCAAGAGACCCAGTACTTC; CDR3 protein: CASSSRLAGGQETQYF; CDR3 length: 16; clone size: -; J gene: TRBJ2-5; V gene: TRBV13; D gene: TRBD2
CDR3 DNA: TGTGCCTGGAGGGCGGGGACAGGGGGCAAGAGAGAGCAGTACTTC; CDR3 protein: CAWRAGTGGKREQYF; CDR3 length: 15; clone size: many; J gene: TRBJ2-7; V gene: TRBV30; D gene: TRBD1
CDR3 DNA: TGTGCCAGCACCCGGGGCGGTTGGACAGATACGCAGTATTTT; CDR3 protein: CASTRGGWTDTQYF; CDR3 length: 14; clone size: few; J gene: TRBJ2-3; V gene: TRBV27; D gene: -